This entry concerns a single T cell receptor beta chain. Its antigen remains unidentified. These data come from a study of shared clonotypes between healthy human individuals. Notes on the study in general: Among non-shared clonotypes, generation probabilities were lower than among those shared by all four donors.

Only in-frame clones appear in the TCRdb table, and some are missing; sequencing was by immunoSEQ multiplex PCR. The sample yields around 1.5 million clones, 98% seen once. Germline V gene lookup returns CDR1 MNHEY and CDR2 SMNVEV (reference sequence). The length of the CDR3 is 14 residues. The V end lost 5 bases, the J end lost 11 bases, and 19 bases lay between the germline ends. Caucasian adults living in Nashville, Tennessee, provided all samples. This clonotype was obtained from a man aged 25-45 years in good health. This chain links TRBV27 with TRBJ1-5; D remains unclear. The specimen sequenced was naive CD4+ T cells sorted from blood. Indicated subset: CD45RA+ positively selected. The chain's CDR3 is CASSTPDGNQAQHF. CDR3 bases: TGTGCCAGCAGTACTCCGGACGGGAATCAAGCCCAGCATTTT.